The 3 T cell receptor beta chains presented below share a single source sample, sequenced in a study of blood T cell repertoires in COVID-19. Repertoires were generated with immunoSEQ multiplex PCR, while TCRdb's copy carries only in-frame clones and drops some. This sample carries about 130,000 clones, 86% of them seen once, and the ten largest clones take less than 4.5%. Material for sequencing was PBMCs or T cells enriched from blood (not recorded which). All receptors derive from a man over 45 who had recovered from COVID-19.

The chain links TRBV5-6 to TRBJ2-7, with D unresolved. The CDR3 contains 13 residues. CDR1 and CDR2 (germline): SGHDT, YYEEEE. The ends were cut back, 0 bases at V and 6 bases at J, with 10 bases in the middle. The CDR3 spells CASSLGRVGEQYV. CDR3 DNA sequence: TGTGCCAGCAGCTTGGGTCGGGTTGGCGAGCAGTACGTC.

The V call is TRBV6-5, the J call TRBJ1-6, with 9 positions matching TRBD1. This CDR3 region has 15 residues. In germline, CDR1 is MNHEY, CDR2 SVGAGI. Losses at the gene ends were 4 bases for V and 6 bases for J; bases not matched to a gene: 4. This CDR3 is CASSWGQGTNSPLHF. DNA for the CDR3: TGTGCCAGCAGTTGGGGACAGGGAACTAATTCACCCCTCCACTTT.

CDR3 nucleotides: TGTGCCACCAGTGATTGGGACAGGACCTACAATGAGCAGTTCTTC. Translation: CATSDWDRTYNEQFF. This rearrangement joins TRBV24-1 to TRBJ2-1, with 8 bases fitting TRBD1. From germline, CDR1 is KGHDR and CDR2 SFDVKD. The CDR3 runs to 15 residues. Germline trimming cut 2 bases from V and 2 bases from J; bases unmatched to any gene: 1.